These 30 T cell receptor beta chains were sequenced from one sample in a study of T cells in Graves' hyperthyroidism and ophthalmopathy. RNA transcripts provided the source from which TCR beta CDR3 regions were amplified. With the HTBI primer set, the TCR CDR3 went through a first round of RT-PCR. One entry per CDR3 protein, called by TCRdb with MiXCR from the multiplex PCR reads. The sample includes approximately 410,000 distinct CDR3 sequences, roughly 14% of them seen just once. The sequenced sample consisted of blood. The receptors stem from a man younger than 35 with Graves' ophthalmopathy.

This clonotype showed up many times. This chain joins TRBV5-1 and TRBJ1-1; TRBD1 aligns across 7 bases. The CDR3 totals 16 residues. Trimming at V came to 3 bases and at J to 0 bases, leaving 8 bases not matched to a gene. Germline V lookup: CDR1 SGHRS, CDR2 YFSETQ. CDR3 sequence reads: CASSWLGTDMNTEAFF. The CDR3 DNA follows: TGCGCCAGCAGCTGGCTAGGGACAGACATGAACACTGAAGCTTTCTTT.

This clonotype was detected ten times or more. CDR3 in DNA: TGTGCCAGCAGTACCACAGTGTATAGCAATCAGCCCCAGCATTTT. The encoded protein is CASSTTVYSNQPQHF. This chain uses TRBV27 with TRBJ1-5; no clear D. The V end was cut by 5 bases, the J end by 0 bases, with 11 bases between. CDR3 length: 15 amino acids. Germline loops: CDR1 MNHEY, CDR2 SMNVEV (reference sequence).

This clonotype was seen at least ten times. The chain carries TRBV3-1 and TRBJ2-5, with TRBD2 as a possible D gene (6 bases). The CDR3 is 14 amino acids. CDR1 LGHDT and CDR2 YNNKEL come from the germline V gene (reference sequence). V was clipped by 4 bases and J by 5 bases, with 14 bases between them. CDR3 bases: TGTGCCAGCAGCCCCAGCGGCGGGACGGAGACCCAGTACTTC. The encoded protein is CASSPSGGTETQYF.

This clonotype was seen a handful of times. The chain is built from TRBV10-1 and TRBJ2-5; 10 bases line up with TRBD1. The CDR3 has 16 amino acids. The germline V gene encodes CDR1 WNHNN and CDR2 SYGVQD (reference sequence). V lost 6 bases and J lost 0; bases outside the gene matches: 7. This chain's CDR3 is CASSRDRGRYQETQYF. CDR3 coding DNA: TGCGCCAGCAGCCGGGACAGGGGTCGGTACCAAGAGACCCAGTACTTC.

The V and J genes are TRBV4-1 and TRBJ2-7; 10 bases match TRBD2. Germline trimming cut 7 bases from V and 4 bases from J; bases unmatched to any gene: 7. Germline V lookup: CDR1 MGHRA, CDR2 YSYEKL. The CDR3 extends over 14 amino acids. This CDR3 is CASIPTSGPYEQYF. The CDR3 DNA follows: TGCGCCAGCATCCCGACTAGCGGGCCATACGAGCAGTACTTC.

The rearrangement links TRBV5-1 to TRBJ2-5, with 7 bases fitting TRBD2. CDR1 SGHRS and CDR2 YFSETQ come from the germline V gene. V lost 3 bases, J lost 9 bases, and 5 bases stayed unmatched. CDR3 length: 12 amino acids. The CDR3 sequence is CASSWGGMPQYF. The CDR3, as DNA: TGCGCCAGCAGCTGGGGGGGGATGCCCCAGTACTTC.

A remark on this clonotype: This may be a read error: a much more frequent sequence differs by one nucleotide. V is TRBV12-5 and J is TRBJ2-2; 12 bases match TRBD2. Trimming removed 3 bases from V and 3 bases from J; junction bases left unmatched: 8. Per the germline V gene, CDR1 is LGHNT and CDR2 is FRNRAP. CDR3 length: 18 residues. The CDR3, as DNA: TGTGCTAGTGGTTTTTGGCTAGCGGGAGGGGGACACACCGGGGAGCTGTTTTTT. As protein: CASGFWLAGGGHTGELFF.

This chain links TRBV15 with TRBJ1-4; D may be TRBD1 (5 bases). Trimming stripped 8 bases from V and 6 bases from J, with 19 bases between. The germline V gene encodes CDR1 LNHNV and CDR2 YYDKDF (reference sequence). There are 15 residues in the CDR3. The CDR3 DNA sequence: TGTGCCACCGGAGCACAGGAACTTTTTGATGAAAAACTGTTTTTT. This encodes CATGAQELFDEKLFF.

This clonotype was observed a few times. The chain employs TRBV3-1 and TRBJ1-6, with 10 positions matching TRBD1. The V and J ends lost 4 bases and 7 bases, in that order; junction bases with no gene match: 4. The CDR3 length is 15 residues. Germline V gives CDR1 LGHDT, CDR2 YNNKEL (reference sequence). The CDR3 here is CASSRGQGENSPLHF. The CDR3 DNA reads TGTGCCAGCAGCCGCGGACAGGGGGAAAATTCACCCCTCCACTTT.

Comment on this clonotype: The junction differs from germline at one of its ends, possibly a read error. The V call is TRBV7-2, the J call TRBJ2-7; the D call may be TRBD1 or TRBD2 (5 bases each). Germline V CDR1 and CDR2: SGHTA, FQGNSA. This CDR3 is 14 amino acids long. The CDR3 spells CASRQGTVDYGQYF. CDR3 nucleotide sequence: TGTGCCAGCAGGCAAGGGACGGTAGACTACGGGCAGTACTTC.

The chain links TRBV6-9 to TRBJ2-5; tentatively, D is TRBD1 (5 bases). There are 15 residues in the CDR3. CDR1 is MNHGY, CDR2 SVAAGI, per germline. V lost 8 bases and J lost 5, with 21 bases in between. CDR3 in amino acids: CASVVGREVEETQYF. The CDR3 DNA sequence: TGTGCCAGCGTTGTGGGGCGAGAGGTCGAGGAGACCCAGTACTTC.

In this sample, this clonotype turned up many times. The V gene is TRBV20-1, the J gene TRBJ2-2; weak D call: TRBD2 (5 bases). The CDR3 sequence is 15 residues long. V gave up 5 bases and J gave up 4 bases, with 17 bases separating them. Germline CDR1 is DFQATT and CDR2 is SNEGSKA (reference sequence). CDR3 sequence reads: CSAWPVGVGTGELFF. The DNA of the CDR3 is TGCAGTGCTTGGCCGGTGGGAGTGGGCACCGGGGAGCTGTTTTTT.

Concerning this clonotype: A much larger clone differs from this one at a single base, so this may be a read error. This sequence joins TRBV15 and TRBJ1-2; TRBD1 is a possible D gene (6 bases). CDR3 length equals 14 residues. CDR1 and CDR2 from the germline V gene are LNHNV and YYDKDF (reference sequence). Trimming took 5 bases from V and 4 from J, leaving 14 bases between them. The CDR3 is CATSGGQGSYGYTF. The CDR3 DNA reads TGTGCCACCAGCGGAGGTCAGGGGAGCTATGGCTACACCTTC.

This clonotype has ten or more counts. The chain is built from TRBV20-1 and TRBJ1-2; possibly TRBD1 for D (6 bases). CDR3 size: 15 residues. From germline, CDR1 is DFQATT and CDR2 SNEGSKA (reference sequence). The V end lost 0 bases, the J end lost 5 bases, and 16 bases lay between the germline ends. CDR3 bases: TGCAGTGCTAGAGATCTGGGGGGCGCGACGTATGGCTACACCTTC. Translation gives CSARDLGGATYGYTF.

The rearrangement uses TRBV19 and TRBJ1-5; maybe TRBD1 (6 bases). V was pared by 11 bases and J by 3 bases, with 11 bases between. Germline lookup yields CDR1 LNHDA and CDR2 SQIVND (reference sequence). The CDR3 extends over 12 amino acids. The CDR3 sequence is CACGQFNQPQHF. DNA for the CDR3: TGTGCCTGTGGACAGTTCAATCAGCCCCAGCATTTT.

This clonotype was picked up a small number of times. DNA for the CDR3: TGTGCCAGCAGGACGACTTTCTCCTACAATGAGCAGTTCTTC. The encoded protein is CASRTTFSYNEQFF. The chain employs TRBV6-2 or TRBV6-3 and TRBJ2-1; the D is unclear. The CDR3 is 14 residues long. Trimming shortened V by 6 bases and J by 0 bases, and 9 bases separated the two germline ends. Germline V gene lookup returns CDR1 MNHEY and CDR2 SVGEGT.

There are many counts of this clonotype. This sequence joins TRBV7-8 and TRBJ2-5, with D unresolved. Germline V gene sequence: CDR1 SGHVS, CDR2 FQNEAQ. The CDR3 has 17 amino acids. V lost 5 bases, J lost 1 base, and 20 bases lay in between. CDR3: CASSLSRAGSFQETQYF. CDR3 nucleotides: TGTGCCAGCAGCCTTAGCCGGGCAGGATCATTCCAAGAGACCCAGTACTTC.

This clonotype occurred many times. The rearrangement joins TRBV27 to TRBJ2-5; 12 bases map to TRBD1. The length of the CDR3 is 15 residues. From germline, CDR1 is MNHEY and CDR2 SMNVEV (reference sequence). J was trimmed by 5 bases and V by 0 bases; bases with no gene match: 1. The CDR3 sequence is CASSLSGQGAETQYF. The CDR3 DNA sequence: TGTGCCAGCAGTTTATCGGGACAGGGGGCCGAGACCCAGTACTTC.

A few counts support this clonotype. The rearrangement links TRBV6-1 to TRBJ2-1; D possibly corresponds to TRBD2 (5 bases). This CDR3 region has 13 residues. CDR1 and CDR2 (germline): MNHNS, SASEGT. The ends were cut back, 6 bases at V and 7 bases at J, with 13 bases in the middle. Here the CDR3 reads CASSDPGFNEQFF. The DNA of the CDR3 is TGTGCCAGCAGCGATCCGGGGTTTAATGAGCAGTTCTTC.

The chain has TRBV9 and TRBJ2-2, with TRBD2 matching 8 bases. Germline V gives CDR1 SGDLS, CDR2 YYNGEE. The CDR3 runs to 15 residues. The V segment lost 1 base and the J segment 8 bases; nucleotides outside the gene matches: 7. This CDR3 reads CASSVRGGLSGELFF. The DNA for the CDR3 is TGTGCCAGCAGCGTACGGGGGGGGCTCTCGGGGGAGCTGTTTTTT.

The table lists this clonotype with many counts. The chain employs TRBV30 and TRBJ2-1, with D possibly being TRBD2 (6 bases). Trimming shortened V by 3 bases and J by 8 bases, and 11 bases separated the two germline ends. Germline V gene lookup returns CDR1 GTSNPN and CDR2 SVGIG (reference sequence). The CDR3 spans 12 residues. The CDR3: CAWSQTSYEQFF. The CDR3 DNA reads TGTGCCTGGAGCCAGACTAGTTATGAGCAGTTCTTC.

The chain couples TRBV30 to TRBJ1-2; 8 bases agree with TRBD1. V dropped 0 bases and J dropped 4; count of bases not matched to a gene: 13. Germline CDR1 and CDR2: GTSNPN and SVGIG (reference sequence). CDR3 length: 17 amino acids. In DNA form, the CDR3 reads TGTGCCTGGAGTGTACAGGGGGGCACTGGGTTTGGCTATGGCTACACCTTC. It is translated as CAWSVQGGTGFGYGYTF.

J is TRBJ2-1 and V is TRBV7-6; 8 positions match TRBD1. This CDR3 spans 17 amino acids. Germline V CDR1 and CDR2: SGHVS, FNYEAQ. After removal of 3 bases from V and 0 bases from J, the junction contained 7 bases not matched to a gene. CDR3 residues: CASSFPSGGSSYNEQFF. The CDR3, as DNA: TGTGCCAGCAGCTTTCCCTCAGGGGGCAGCTCCTACAATGAGCAGTTCTTC.

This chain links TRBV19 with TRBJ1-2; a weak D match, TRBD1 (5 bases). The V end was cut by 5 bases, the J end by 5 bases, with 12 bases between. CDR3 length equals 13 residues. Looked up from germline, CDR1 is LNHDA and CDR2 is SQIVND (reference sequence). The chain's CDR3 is CASSPAGDYGYTF. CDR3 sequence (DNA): TGTGCCAGTAGTCCTGCGGGGGATTATGGCTACACCTTC.

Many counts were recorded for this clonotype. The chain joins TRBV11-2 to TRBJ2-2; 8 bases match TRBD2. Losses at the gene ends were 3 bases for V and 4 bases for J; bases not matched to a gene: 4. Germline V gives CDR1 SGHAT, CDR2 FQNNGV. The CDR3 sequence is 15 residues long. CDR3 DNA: TGTGCCAGCAGCTTGCGGGGGGCGGGCACCGGGGAGCTGTTTTTT. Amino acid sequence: CASSLRGAGTGELFF.

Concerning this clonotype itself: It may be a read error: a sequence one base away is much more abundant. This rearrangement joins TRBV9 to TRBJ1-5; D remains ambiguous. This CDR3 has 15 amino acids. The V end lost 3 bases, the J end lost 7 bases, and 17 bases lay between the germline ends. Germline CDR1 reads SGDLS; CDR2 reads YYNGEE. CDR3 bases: TGTGCCAGCAGCGAGACGGGTTGGGGAAAGCAGCCCCAGCATTTT. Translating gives CASSETGWGKQPQHF.

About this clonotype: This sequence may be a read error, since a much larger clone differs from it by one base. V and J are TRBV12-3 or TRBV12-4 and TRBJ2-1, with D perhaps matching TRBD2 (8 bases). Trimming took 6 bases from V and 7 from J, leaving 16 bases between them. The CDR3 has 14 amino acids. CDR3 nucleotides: TGTGCCAGCAGCCCGGGACAGCGGGGGAATGAGCAGTTCTTC. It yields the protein CASSPGQRGNEQFF.

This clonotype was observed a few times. The CDR3 nucleotides read TGTGCCAGCAGTTTCGAGACTAGCGGGGGGGGGGGGACCCAGTACTTC. Its protein product is CASSFETSGGGGTQYF. The chain uses TRBV12-3 or TRBV12-4 and TRBJ2-5, with TRBD2 matching 14 bases. V was pared by 3 bases and J by 7 bases, with 7 bases of the junction left unmatched. The CDR3 is 16 residues long.

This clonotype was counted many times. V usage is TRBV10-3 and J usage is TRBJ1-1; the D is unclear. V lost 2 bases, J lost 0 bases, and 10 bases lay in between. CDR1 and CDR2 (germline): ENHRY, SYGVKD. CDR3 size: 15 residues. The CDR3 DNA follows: TGTGCCATCAGTGAGCTGACGGTTATGAACACTGAAGCTTTCTTT. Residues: CAISELTVMNTEAFF.

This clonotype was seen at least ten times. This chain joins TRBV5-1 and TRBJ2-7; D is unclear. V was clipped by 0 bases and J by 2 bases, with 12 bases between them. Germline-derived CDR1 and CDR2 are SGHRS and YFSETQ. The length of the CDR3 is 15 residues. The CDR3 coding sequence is TGCGCCAGCAGCTTGGAGGTCGGGCCAACCTACGAGCAGTACTTC. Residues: CASSLEVGPTYEQYF.